This T cell receptor beta chain was documented in a study of cytomegalovirus exposure and HLA in healthy donors. Study conclusions and caveats: Donor immune exposure was known only as CMV serostatus.

The CDR3 is made up of 16 amino acids. Germline V gene lookup returns CDR1 SEHNR and CDR2 FQNEAQ (reference sequence). V lost 0 bases and J lost 4; bases outside the gene matches: 5. About this clone itself: Its target is not known.

The study ran its PCR with 60 Vbeta and 13 Jbeta primers. The repertoire was sequenced with immunoSEQ multiplex PCR; TCRdb's copy has only in-frame clones and lacks some. This sample has roughly 110,000 clones, with roughly four fifths found just once. Healthy bone marrow donors made up the donor group. The chain has TRBV7-9 and TRBJ1-4, with 7 bases lining up with TRBD1. Sample: PBMCs. This TCR was recovered from a man in his sixties in good health and CMV-seronegative. CDR3 in amino acids: CASSLAGQTSNEKLFF. Written as DNA, the CDR3 is TGTGCCAGCAGCTTAGCGGGACAGACCAGTAATGAAAAACTGTTTTTT.